The 15 T cell receptor beta chains given below trace back to one sample, sequenced in a study of T cells after posttransplantation cyclophosphamide. Assay used: immunoSEQ multiplex PCR; TCRdb lists only in-frame clones, some missing. The table records about 40,000 clones without singletons, the ten largest covering 4% to 5%. What was sequenced was PBMCs. These receptors were obtained from a woman in her forties or fifties in good health and a related stem cell transplant donor.

Many counts were recorded for this clone. The chain carries TRBV27 and TRBJ1-5; D unresolved. The CDR3 loop spans 14 amino acids. The V end lost 5 bases, the J end lost 1 base, and 9 bases lay between the germline ends. The germline CDR1 and CDR2 sequences are MNHEY and SMNVEV (reference sequence). The CDR3 bases are TGTGCCAGCAGTAAATTGGAGAGCAATCAGCCCCAGCATTTT. Encoded protein: CASSKLESNQPQHF.

This clone has more than one count but fewer than ten. This specimen includes other DNA sequences encoding the same CDR3. The rearrangement joins TRBV5-1 to TRBJ1-6; D ambiguous. Germline V gene data show CDR1 as SGHRS and CDR2 as YFSETQ. This CDR3 has 16 residues. Trimming took off 2 bases at V and 0 bases at J, with 9 bases between the two ends. CDR3 bases: TGCGCCAGCAGCTTACGCGGCGGCTCCTATAATTCACCCCTCCACTTT. Its protein product is CASSLRGGSYNSPLHF.

In its sample, this clone was seen many times. This chain links TRBV7-9 with TRBJ2-7, with 11 bases matching TRBD1. Trimming removed 5 bases from V and 6 bases from J; junction bases left unmatched: 9. CDR3 length: 15 amino acids. Germline CDR1 SEHNR, CDR2 FQNEAQ (reference sequence). The DNA of the CDR3 is TGTGCCAGCAGCCCTGGGACAGGGGGGAAGGTCGAGCAGTACTTC. Its translation is CASSPGTGGKVEQYF. The variable domain in full, with the rest retrieved from reference TRBV7-9 and TRBJ2-7, is DTGVSQNPRHKITKRGQNVTFRCDPISEHNRLYWYRQTLGQGPEFLTYFQNEAQLEKSRLLSDRFSAERPKGSFSTLEIQRTEQGDSAMYLCASSPGTGGKVEQYFGPGTRLTVT.

This clone was counted many times. The chain has TRBV5-6 and TRBJ2-3; 9 nucleotides agree with TRBD2. This CDR3 contains 16 residues. Germline assignment: CDR1 SGHDT and CDR2 YYEEEE. Trimming cost V 3 bases and J 10 bases; bases outside gene matches: 15. CDR3 region: CASSWAGLRGGGAQYF. The CDR3 region has the DNA TGTGCCAGCAGCTGGGCGGGCCTGCGGGGGGGCGGCGCGCAGTATTTT.

This clone showed up many times. The genes are TRBV5-6 and TRBJ2-7; D ambiguous. Looked up from germline, CDR1 is SGHDT and CDR2 is YYEEEE. The CDR3 sequence is 12 residues long. Trimming removed 0 bases from V and 4 bases from J, with 5 bases in between. The CDR3, as DNA: TGTGCCAGCAGCTTGGGAGGTTACGAGCAGTACTTC. Encoded protein: CASSLGGYEQYF.

This clone was observed many times. This sequence joins TRBV7-9 and TRBJ1-4, with 9 bases aligning to TRBD1. Looked up from germline, CDR1 is SEHNR and CDR2 is FQNEAQ (reference sequence). With 6 bases clipped from V and 6 bases from J, the junction kept 5 bases outside the gene matches. The CDR3 spans 14 residues. The CDR3 region has the DNA TGTGCCAGCAGACAGGGGGCGGGTTATGAAAAACTGTTTTTT. Its translation is CASRQGAGYEKLFF.

This clone was recorded at least ten times. The V gene is TRBV10-1, the J gene TRBJ2-7; 7 bases map to TRBD1. From germline, CDR1 is WNHNN and CDR2 SYGVQD (reference sequence). Trimming took 5 bases from V and 7 from J; bases not matched to a gene: 14. CDR3 size: 15 residues. The DNA of the CDR3 is TGCGCCAGCAGTCCAATGGGACAGTCGGGCGGGGAGCAGTACTTC. Protein: CASSPMGQSGGEQYF.

This clone was detected many times. The chain carries TRBV7-2 and TRBJ1-3; 8 nucleotides line up with TRBD1. The V segment lost 5 bases and the J segment 1 base; nucleotides outside the gene matches: 10. CDR1 SGHTA and CDR2 FQGNSA come from the germline V gene. The CDR3 is made up of 17 amino acids. In nucleotides, the CDR3 is TGTGCCAGCAGCCCCAGGACAGGGATCGGATCTGGAAACACCATATATTTT. Translating gives CASSPRTGIGSGNTIYF. The full variable domain, rest sourced from reference TRBV7-2 and TRBJ1-3, is GAGVSQSPSNKVTEKGKDVELRCDPISGHTALYWYRQSLGQGLEFLIYFQGNSAPDKSGLPSDRFSAERTGGSVSTLTIQRTQQEDSAVYLCASSPRTGIGSGNTIYFGEGSWLTVV.

At least ten counts were recorded for this clone. The CDR3: CASSLGDSSNQPQHF. The CDR3 DNA is TGTGCCAGCAGCTTAGGGGACAGTAGCAATCAGCCCCAGCATTTT. The chain joins TRBV11-2 to TRBJ1-5; 7 nucleotides match TRBD1. CDR3 length equals 15 residues. Losses at the gene ends were 1 base for V and 0 bases for J; bases not matched to a gene: 0. CDR1 is SGHAT, CDR2 FQNNGV, per germline.

The table lists this clone with many counts. Different DNA sequences within this sample yield the same CDR3. V is TRBV28 and J is TRBJ1-5, with D uncertain. The CDR3 is made up of 15 amino acids. Germline loops: CDR1 MDHEN, CDR2 SYDVKM. V was pared by 5 bases and J by 0 bases, with 11 bases between. The CDR3 DNA is TGTGCCAGCAGTACTTGGAGCCTTAGCAATCAGCCCCAGCATTTT. Its protein product is CASSTWSLSNQPQHF.

This clone was observed at least ten times. The rearrangement links TRBV7-3 to TRBJ1-1; TRBD1 might be the D (6 bases). CDR3 size: 15 residues. Germline CDR1 is SGHTA and CDR2 is FQGTGA. The V end was cut by 2 bases, the J end by 4 bases, with 14 bases between. CDR3 coding DNA: TGTGCCAGCAGCTTAGAGGGCAGGGGAAGCACTGAAGCTTTCTTT. Translation: CASSLEGRGSTEAFF.

This clone appeared many times. The V gene is TRBV10-3, the J gene TRBJ2-2; 10 bases fit TRBD1. The germline V gene encodes CDR1 ENHRY and CDR2 SYGVKD. The ends lost 3 bases at V and 4 bases at J; junction bases unmatched: 11. CDR3 size: 18 residues. The CDR3 DNA reads TGTGCCATCAGTGAAAATTCCGGGACAGGGGCTTTCACCGGGGAGCTGTTTTTT. This encodes CAISENSGTGAFTGELFF.

Many counts were recorded for this clone. The chain has TRBV5-1 and TRBJ1-2; 12 bases are a match to TRBD1. V shed 5 bases and J 7 bases; nucleotides not matched to a gene: 9. This CDR3 spans 15 amino acids. Per germline, CDR1 SGHRS and CDR2 YFSETQ. CDR3 DNA: TGCGCCAGCAGGCCCGGGACAGGGGGCGATGGTGGCTACACCTTC. Protein: CASRPGTGGDGGYTF.

This clone showed up just a few times. This rearrangement joins TRBV27 to TRBJ2-3; TRBD2 agrees at 10 bases. With V trimmed by 2 bases and J by 8 bases, 7 bases remained unmatched. The CDR3 spans 15 residues. Germline-derived CDR1 and CDR2 are MNHEY and SMNVEV (reference sequence). As DNA, the CDR3 is TGTGCCAGCAGTTTAACTAGCGGGGTCGAGATTACGCAGTATTTT. Residues: CASSLTSGVEITQYF.

This clone was seen many times. This chain joins TRBV7-2 and TRBJ1-4, with 10 bases that match TRBD1. CDR1 is SGHTA, CDR2 FQGNSA, per germline. The trim removed 5 bases at V and 7 bases at J, leaving 7 bases unmatched. This CDR3 has 15 residues. The CDR3 here is CASSQTGGSFEKLFF. The CDR3 nucleotides read TGTGCCAGCAGCCAGACAGGGGGCTCTTTTGAAAAACTGTTTTTT.